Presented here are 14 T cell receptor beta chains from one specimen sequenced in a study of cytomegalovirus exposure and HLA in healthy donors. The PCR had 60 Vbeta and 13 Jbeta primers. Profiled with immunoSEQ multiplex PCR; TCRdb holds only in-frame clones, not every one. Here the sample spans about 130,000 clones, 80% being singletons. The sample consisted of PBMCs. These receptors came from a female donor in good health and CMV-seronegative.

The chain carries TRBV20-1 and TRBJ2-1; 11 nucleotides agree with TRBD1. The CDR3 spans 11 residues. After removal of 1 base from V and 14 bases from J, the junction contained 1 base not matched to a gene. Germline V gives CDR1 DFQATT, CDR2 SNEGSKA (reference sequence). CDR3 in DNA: TGCAGTGCTAGAGGGGGACAGGGGGAGTTCTTC. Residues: CSARGGQGEFF.

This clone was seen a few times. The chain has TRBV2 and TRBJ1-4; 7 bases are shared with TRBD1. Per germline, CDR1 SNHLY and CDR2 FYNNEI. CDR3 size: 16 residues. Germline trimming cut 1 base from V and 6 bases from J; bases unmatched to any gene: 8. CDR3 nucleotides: TGTGCCAGCAGTGAAGGGCGACAGGGCGGAGATGAAAAACTGTTTTTT. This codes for CASSEGRQGGDEKLFF.

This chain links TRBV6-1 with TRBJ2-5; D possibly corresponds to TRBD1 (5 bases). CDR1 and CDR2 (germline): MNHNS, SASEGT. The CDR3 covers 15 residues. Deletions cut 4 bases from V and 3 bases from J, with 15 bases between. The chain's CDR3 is CASSGGRVIEETQYF. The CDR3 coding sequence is TGTGCCAGCAGTGGCGGCAGGGTTATTGAAGAGACCCAGTACTTC.

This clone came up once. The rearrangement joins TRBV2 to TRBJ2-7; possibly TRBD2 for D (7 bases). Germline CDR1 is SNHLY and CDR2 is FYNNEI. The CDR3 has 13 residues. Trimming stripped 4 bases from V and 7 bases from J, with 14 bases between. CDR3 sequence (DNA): TGTGCCAGCAGTGGCTCGCGGGGGCGGGAGCAGTACTTC. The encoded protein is CASSGSRGREQYF. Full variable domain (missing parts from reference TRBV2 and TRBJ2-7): EPEVTQTPSHQVTQMGQEVILRCVPISNHLYFYWYRQILGQKVEFLVSFYNNEISEKSEIFDDQFSVERPDGSNFTLKIRSTKLEDSAMYFCASSGSRGREQYFGPGTRLTVT.

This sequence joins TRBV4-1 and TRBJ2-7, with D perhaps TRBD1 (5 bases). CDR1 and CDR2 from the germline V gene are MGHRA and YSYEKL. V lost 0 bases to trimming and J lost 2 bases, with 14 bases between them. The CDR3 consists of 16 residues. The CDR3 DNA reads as TGCGCCAGCAGCCAAGATCTCCAGGGTTTCCCCTACGAGCAGTACTTC. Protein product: CASSQDLQGFPYEQYF.

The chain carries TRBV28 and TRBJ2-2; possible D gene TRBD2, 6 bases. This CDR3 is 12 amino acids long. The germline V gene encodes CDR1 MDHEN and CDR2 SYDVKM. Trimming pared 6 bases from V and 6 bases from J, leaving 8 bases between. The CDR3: CASRPGAGELFF. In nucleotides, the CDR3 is TGTGCCAGCAGGCCGGGGGCCGGGGAGCTGTTTTTT. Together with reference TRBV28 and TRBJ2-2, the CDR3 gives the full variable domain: DVKVTQSSRYLVKRTGEKVFLECVQDMDHENMFWYRQDPGLGLRLIYFSYDVKMKEKGDIPEGYSVSREKKERFSLILESASTNQTSMYLCASRPGAGELFFGEGSRLTVL.

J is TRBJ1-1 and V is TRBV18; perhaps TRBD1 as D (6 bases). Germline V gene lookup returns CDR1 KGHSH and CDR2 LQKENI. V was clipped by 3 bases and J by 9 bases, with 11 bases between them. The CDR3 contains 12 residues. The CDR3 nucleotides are TGTGCCAGCTCACCCGAACAGGGACAAGCTTTCTTT. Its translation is CASSPEQGQAFF.

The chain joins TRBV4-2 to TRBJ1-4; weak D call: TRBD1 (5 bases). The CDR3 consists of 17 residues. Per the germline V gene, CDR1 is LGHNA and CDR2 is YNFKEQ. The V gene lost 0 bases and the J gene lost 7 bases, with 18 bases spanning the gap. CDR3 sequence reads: CASSQDFRSRVREKLFF. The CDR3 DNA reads TGTGCCAGCAGCCAAGATTTTAGGAGCAGGGTACGTGAAAAACTGTTTTTT.

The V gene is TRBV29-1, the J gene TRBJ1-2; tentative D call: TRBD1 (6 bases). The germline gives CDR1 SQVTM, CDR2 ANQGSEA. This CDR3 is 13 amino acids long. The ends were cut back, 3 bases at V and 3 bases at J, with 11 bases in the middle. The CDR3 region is CSVDQDRYYGYTF. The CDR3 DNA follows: TGCAGCGTTGATCAGGACAGATACTATGGCTACACCTTC.

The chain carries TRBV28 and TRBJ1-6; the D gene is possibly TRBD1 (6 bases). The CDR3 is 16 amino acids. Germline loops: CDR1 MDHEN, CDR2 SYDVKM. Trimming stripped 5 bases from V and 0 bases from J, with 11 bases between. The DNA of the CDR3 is TGTGCCAGCAGTCACCAGGGGCGCTCCTATAATTCACCCCTCCACTTT. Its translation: CASSHQGRSYNSPLHF.

The CDR3 DNA reads as TGTGCCAGCAGCGTAGGGCATAGCGGGAGGGACACAGATACGCAGTATTTT. Translated, it gives CASSVGHSGRDTDTQYF. The gene calls are TRBV9 and TRBJ2-3, with 11 bases matching TRBD2. CDR1 SGDLS and CDR2 YYNGEE come from the germline V gene. The CDR3 consists of 17 residues. J gave up 2 bases and V 0 bases, and 5 bases lay outside the gene matches.

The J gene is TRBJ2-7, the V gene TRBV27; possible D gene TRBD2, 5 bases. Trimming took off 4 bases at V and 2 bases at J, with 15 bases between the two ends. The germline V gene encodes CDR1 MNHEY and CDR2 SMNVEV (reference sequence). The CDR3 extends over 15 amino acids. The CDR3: CASSSQGGVAYEQYF. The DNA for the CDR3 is TGTGCCAGCAGTTCGCAAGGAGGAGTAGCCTACGAGCAGTACTTC.

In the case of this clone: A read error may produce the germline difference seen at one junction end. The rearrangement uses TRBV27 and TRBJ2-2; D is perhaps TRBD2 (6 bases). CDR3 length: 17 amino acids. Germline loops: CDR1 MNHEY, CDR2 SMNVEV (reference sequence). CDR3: CASSFSQVIGNTGGLFF. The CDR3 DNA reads TGTGCCAGCAGTTTTAGTCAGGTCATCGGGAACACCGGGGGGCTGTTTTTT.

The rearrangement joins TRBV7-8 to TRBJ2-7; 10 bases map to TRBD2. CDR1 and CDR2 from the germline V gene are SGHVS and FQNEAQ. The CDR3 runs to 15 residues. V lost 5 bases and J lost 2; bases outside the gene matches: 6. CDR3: CASSLRLAGAYEQYF. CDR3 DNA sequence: TGTGCCAGCAGCCTACGGCTAGCGGGGGCCTACGAGCAGTACTTC.